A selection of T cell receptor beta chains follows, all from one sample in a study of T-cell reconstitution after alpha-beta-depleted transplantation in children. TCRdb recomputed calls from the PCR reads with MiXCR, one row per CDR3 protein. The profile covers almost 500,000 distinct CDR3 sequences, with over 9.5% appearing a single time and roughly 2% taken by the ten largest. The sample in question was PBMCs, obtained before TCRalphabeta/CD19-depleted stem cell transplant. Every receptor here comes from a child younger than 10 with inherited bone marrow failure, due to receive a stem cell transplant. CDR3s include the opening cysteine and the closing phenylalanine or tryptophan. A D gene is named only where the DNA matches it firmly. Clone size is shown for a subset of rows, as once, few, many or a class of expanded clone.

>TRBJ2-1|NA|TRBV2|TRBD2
TGTGCCAGCAGCTTCGGACTAGCGGGAGGGGCGAGCTCCTACAATGAGGAGTTCTTC
CASSFGLAGGASSYNEEFF
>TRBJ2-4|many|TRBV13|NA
TGTGCCAGCAGCTTCAGGTGGGGGTCTCCGAACATTCAGTACTTC
CASSFRWGSPNIQYF
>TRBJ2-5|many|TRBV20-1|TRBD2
TGCAGTGCTAGAGATCCCCTAGCGGGTATTCAAGAGACCCAGTACTTC
CSARDPLAGIQETQYF
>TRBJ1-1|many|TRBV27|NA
TGTGCCAGCAGTTTAATGGGGGCTCACGGTGAAGCTTTCTTT
CASSLMGAHGEAFF
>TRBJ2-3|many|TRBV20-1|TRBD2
TGCAGTGCTAGAGATCGTCTAGCGGGGACAGATACGCAGTATTTT
CSARDRLAGTDTQYF
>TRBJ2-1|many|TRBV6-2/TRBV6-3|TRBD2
TGTGCCAGCAGTTACGGGGGACTAGCTTCCTCCGGGGGTGTCTACAATGAGCAGTTCTTC
CASSYGGLASSGGVYNEQFF
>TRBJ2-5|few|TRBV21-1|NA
TGTGCCAGCAGCAAAAGAGAGGCGGGAGTAGGAGAGACCCAGTACTTC
CASSKREAGVGETQYF
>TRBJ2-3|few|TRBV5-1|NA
TGCGCCAGCAGCTTGGGACAGGATACGCAGTATTTT
CASSLGQDTQYF
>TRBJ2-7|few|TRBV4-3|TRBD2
TGCGCCAGCAGCCAAGATGGGGGGGTTTCCTACGAGCAGTACTTC
CASSQDGGVSYEQYF
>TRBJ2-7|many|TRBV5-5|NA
TGTGCCAGCAGCTTGGGTGAGCTATCCTCGGCTTCCTACGAGCAGTACTTC
CASSLGELSSASYEQYF
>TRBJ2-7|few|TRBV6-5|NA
TGTGCCAGCAGTTACTTAAGCGGTAACCTCTACGAGCAGTACTTC
CASSYLSGNLYEQYF
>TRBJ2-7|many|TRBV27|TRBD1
TGTGCCAGCAGTTTATTCCCCCCCGACAGGGGACCCCCCTACGAGCAGTACTTC
CASSLFPPDRGPPYEQYF
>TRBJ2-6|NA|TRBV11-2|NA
TGTGCCAGCAGCTTCCTCCTCTCTGGGGCCAACGTCCTGACTTTC
CASSFLLSGANVLTF
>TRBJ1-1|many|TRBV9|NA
TGTGCCAGCAGCGTAGGTCGATTGGGACCCTGGAACACTGAAGCTTTCTTT
CASSVGRLGPWNTEAFF
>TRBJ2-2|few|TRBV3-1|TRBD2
TGTGCCAGCACGGCGCGGGAGACCCATCGGGGGGAGCTGTTTTTT
CASTARETHRGELFF
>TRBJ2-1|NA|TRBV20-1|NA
TGCAGTGCCCGTGGGCCCTTTGACCGTAGCTCCTACAATGAGCAGTTCTTC
CSARGPFDRSSYNEQFF
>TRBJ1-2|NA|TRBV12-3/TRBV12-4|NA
TGTGCCAGCCGGGGGGGACCTAACTATGGCTACACCTTC
CASRGGPNYGYTF
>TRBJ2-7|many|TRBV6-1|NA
TGTGCCAGCAGCCACCGGGACGTAAGTGAGCAGTACTTC
CASSHRDVSEQYF
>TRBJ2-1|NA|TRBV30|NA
TGTGCCTCCCAGAGCTCCTACAATGAGCAGTTCTTC
CASQSSYNEQFF
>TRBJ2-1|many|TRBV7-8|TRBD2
TGTGCCAGCAGCCTGGGACTAGCGGGAGGCCAGAGTCTGAATGAGCAGTTCTTC
CASSLGLAGGQSLNEQFF
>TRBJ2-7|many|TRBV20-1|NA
TGCAGTGTTCGGAGCGGAACCTCCTACGAGCAGTACTTC
CSVRSGTSYEQYF
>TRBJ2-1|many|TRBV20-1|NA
TGCAGTGCTAGAGATCTGGCCGGGACTCCCTACAATGAGCAGTTCTTC
CSARDLAGTPYNEQFF
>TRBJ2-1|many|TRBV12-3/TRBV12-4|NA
TGTGCCAGCAGTTCATCCGGGACGTACAATGAGCAGTTCTTC
CASSSSGTYNEQFF
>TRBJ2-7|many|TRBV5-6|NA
TGTGCCAGCAGCCGACAAAGGACAGTTTACGAGCAGTACTTC
CASSRQRTVYEQYF
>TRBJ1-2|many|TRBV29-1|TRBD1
TGCAGCGTAGCGGGACAGACTTATGGCTACACCTTC
CSVAGQTYGYTF
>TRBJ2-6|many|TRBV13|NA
TGTGCCAGCGGCCGGCGGGCTGGGGCCAACGTCCTGACTTTC
CASGRRAGANVLTF
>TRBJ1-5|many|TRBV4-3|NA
TGCGCCAGCAGCCAAGTATTTGAGGGGGATGGCAGTCACAATCAGCCCCAGCATTTT
CASSQVFEGDGSHNQPQHF
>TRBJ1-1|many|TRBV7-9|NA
TGTGCCAGCAGCGGCCACAAGGACCGTGAAGCTTTCTTT
CASSGHKDREAFF
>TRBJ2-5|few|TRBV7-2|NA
TGTGCCAGCAGCGAGCTGGGAGTAGTGGAGACCCAGTACTTC
CASSELGVVETQYF
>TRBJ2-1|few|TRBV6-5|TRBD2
TGTGCCAGCAGTTACTGGACCGGACTAGCCCGGGATGAGCAGTTCTTC
CASSYWTGLARDEQFF
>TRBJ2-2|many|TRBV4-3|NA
TGCGCCAGCAGCCAAGTCCCCGTCGGGGAGCTGTTTTTT
CASSQVPVGELFF
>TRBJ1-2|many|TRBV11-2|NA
TGTGCCAGCACCCTTTGGGGCGGGGACTATGGCTACACCTTC
CASTLWGGDYGYTF
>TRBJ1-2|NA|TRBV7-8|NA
TGTGCCAGCAGCTTAATCTGGGACCATAACTATGGCTACACCTTC
CASSLIWDHNYGYTF
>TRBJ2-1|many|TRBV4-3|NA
TGCGCCAGCAGCCGCACCCTTTCCTACAATGAGCAGTTCTTC
CASSRTLSYNEQFF
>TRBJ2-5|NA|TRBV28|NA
TGTGCCAGCAGCGCTGACAGGTACCAAGAGACCCAGTACTTC
CASSADRYQETQYF
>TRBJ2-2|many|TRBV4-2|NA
TGTGCCAGCAGCCGGGGTACAGGGAACACCGGGGAGCTGTTTTTT
CASSRGTGNTGELFF
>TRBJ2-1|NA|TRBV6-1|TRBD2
TGTGCCAGCAGTGAAGAACACGGGGGGGCAGGCTACAATGAGCAGTTCTTC
CASSEEHGGAGYNEQFF
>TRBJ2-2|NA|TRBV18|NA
TGTGCCAGCTCACTCCTGGGGACCCTTGACCTCGGGGAGCTGTTTTTT
CASSLLGTLDLGELFF
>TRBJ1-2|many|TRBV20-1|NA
TGCAGTGCTAGAGCCCCCAGGATTGGCTATGGCTACACCTTC
CSARAPRIGYGYTF
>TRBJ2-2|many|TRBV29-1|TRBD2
TGCAGCGCCTCATTGTCTAGCGGGGACACCGGGGAGCTGTTTTTT
CSASLSSGDTGELFF
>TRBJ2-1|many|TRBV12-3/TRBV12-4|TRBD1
TGTGCCAGCGGACAGGGTGGCAATGAGCAGTTCTTC
CASGQGGNEQFF
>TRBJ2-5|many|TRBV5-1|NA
TGCGCCAGCAGCTTGGCCAGTCACGAAGAGACCCAGTACTTC
CASSLASHEETQYF
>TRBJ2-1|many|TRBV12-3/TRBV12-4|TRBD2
TGTGCCAGCAGTCTGCGGACTAGCGGGAGGCGCAATGAGCAGTTCTTC
CASSLRTSGRRNEQFF
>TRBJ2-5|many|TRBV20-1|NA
TGCAGTGCTCAAGACGGTCAAGAGACCCAGTACTTC
CSAQDGQETQYF
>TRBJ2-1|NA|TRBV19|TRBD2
TGTGCCAGTAGTATAGAGGCACTAGCGGGAGATGAGCAGTTCTTC
CASSIEALAGDEQFF
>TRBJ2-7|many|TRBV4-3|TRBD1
TGCGCCAGCAGCCGCTTTACAGGGGGCGGGGAGCAGTACTTC
CASSRFTGGGEQYF
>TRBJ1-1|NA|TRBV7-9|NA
TGTGCCAGCAGCTTAGGTCCAGCTAGGAGGAACACTGAAGCTTTCTTT
CASSLGPARRNTEAFF
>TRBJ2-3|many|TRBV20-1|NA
TGCAGTGCTATGGCAGGGTGGCGTACGCAGTATTTT
CSAMAGWRTQYF
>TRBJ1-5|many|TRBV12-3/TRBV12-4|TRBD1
TGTGCCAGCAGGCCGGGACAGGGAAACCAGCCCCAGCATTTT
CASRPGQGNQPQHF
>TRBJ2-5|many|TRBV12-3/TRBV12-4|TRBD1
TGTGCCAGCAGCTATTACCGGGACAGGGGCGTGGAGACCCAGTACTTC
CASSYYRDRGVETQYF
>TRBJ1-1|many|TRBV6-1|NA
TGTGCCAGCACCCGACTGGGACACCGGATTGAAGCTTTCTTT
CASTRLGHRIEAFF
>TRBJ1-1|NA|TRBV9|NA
TGTGCCAGCAGCTCAGGACCCCGGGAGGAAACTGAAGCTTTCTTT
CASSSGPREETEAFF
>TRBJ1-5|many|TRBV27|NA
TGTGCCAGCAGGAAGGGTCAGGGTCAGCCCCAGCATTTT
CASRKGQGQPQHF
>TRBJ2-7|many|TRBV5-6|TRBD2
TGTGCCAGCAGCTTGTTTCTAGCGGGAGAAATCCACGAGCAGTACTTC
CASSLFLAGEIHEQYF
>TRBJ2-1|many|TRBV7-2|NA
TGTGCCAGCAGCCCATTTACCCATGAGCAGTTCTTC
CASSPFTHEQFF
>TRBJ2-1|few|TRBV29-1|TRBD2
TGCAGCGTTAATTGGTCGGGACTAGATCAGTTCTTC
CSVNWSGLDQFF
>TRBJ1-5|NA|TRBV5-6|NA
TGTGCCAGCAGCTTGGGGTGGGTAGGCAATCAGCCCCAGCATTTT
CASSLGWVGNQPQHF
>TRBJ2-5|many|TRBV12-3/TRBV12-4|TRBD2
TGTGCCAGCAAGCTAGCGGGAGTGGAGACCCAGTACTTC
CASKLAGVETQYF
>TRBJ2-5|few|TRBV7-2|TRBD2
TGTGCCAGCAGCTTGACTAGCATTGAGGAGACCCAGTACTTC
CASSLTSIEETQYF